The rows below give T cell receptor beta chains drawn from one sample of a study of T cells in Graves' hyperthyroidism and ophthalmopathy. Each CDR3 protein is one row after TCRdb ran MiXCR on the multiplex PCR reads. The sample has roughly 150,000 distinct CDR3 sequences; less than 10% are singletons. The sample was blood. Receptors were obtained from a woman aged 18 to 35 with Graves' hyperthyroidism that later progressed to Graves' ophthalmopathy. Each CDR3 is given with its conserved first and last residue. A D gene is named only where the DNA matches it firmly. Clone sizes are given selectively: once, few, many, or a class where the clone is expanded.

clone size	CDR3 length	V gene	J gene	D gene	CDR3 protein	CDR3 DNA
many	14	TRBV2	TRBJ1-3	-	CASSAPGSGNTIYF	TGTGCCAGCAGTGCTCCGGGCTCTGGAAACACCATATATTTT
many	10	TRBV20-1	TRBJ1-3	-	CSAAQDTIYF	TGCAGTGCTGCCCAGGACACCATATATTTT
few	17	TRBV7-9	TRBJ2-7	-	CASSLLGPSRVSYEQYF	TGTGCCAGCAGCTTATTGGGGCCCTCGAGGGTATCCTACGAGCAGTACTTC
many	13	TRBV29-1	TRBJ1-2	-	CSVEDGLGHGYTF	TGCAGCGTTGAAGATGGGCTGGGGCATGGCTACACCTTC
-	15	TRBV4-1	TRBJ1-1	TRBD1	CASSQAGRGRGEAFF	TGCGCCAGCAGCCAAGCGGGCAGGGGGCGGGGGGAGGCTTTCTTT
-	13	TRBV7-3	TRBJ2-2	-	CASSFQGTGELFF	TGTGCCAGCAGCTTCCAGGGGACCGGGGAGCTGTTTTTT
few	14	TRBV19	TRBJ1-5	-	CASSIQGPHQPQHF	TGTGCCAGTAGCATACAGGGTCCGCATCAGCCCCAGCATTTT
many	14	TRBV27	TRBJ1-1	-	CASSSSAPRAEAFF	TGTGCCAGCAGTTCCTCGGCCCCGCGGGCTGAAGCTTTCTTT
-	17	TRBV5-1	TRBJ2-6	-	CASSPEGSLAGANVLTF	TGCGCCAGCAGCCCGGAGGGGTCGTTGGCTGGGGCCAACGTCCTGACTTTC
many	13	TRBV20-1	TRBJ2-1	-	CSAWGQGPHEQFF	TGCAGTGCTTGGGGACAAGGTCCCCATGAGCAGTTCTTC
many	13	TRBV6-1	TRBJ1-5	-	CASTGKSNQPQHF	TGTGCCAGCACAGGGAAAAGCAATCAGCCCCAGCATTTT
many	15	TRBV12-3/TRBV12-4	TRBJ2-3	-	CASSLRGGPTDTQYF	TGTGCCAGCAGTTTAAGGGGGGGGCCCACAGATACGCAGTATTTT
-	16	TRBV27	TRBJ2-3	-	CASSWAGPSGTDTQYF	TGTGCCAGCAGCTGGGCGGGACCCTCGGGCACAGATACGCAGTATTTT
few	17	TRBV28	TRBJ1-2	TRBD1	CASRISTGGGGIYGYTF	TGTGCCAGCAGGATCTCTACAGGGGGCGGAGGTATATATGGCTACACCTTC
many	17	TRBV15	TRBJ2-3	TRBD2	CATSRTLLAGERDTQYF	TGTGCCACCAGCCGAACCCTACTAGCGGGGGAGCGAGATACGCAGTATTTT
few	14	TRBV19	TRBJ1-2	-	CASSVRSRTYGYTF	TGTGCCAGTAGTGTGAGGAGTAGGACGTATGGCTACACCTTC
many	17	TRBV6-1	TRBJ2-5	TRBD2	CASSSIITSGRQETQYF	TGTGCCAGCAGTTCGATTATAACTAGCGGGAGACAAGAGACCCAGTACTTC
once	14	TRBV20-1	TRBJ2-2	-	CSARVASGTGELFF	TGCAGTGCTAGAGTGGCTTCTGGCACCGGGGAGCTGTTTTTT
many	15	TRBV6-1	TRBJ2-4	-	CASSEMDGGQNIQYF	TGTGCCAGCAGTGAAATGGACGGGGGGCAAAACATTCAGTACTTC
-	17	TRBV14	TRBJ2-1	TRBD2	CASSLVVGLAGMNEQFF	TGTGCCAGCAGCCTTGTTGTTGGACTAGCGGGAATGAATGAGCAGTTCTTC
many	12	TRBV20-1	TRBJ1-2	-	CSALTGPIGYTF	TGCAGTGCTTTGACAGGCCCCATAGGCTACACCTTC
many	14	TRBV5-6	TRBJ1-1	-	CASSPVGVRSEAFF	TGTGCCAGCAGCCCCGTGGGGGTTAGGTCTGAAGCTTTCTTT
-	17	TRBV15	TRBJ2-3	-	CATSRDLVLTNADTQYF	TGTGCCACCAGCAGAGATCTTGTCCTTACTAACGCAGATACGCAGTATTTT
-	16	TRBV5-1	TRBJ1-1	-	CASSLSGVGPNTEAFF	TGCGCCAGCAGCTTGTCGGGGGTTGGACCCAACACTGAAGCTTTCTTT
-	14	TRBV28	TRBJ2-7	TRBD2	CASSSGLANYEQYF	TGTGCCAGCAGTTCGGGACTAGCGAACTACGAGCAGTACTTC
many	14	TRBV12-3/TRBV12-4	TRBJ1-5	-	CASSWEGVYQPQHF	TGTGCCAGCAGTTGGGAGGGGGTGTATCAGCCCCAGCATTTT
-	13	TRBV19	TRBJ2-5	-	CASSIPSTETQYF	TGTGCCAGTAGTATACCGAGCACGGAGACCCAGTACTTC
many	13	TRBV19	TRBJ2-5	-	CASSSARQETQYF	TGTGCCAGTAGTTCAGCAAGGCAAGAGACCCAGTACTTC
many	16	TRBV5-4	TRBJ2-7	TRBD2	CASSGPSGGAAYEQYF	TGTGCCAGCAGCGGGCCTAGCGGGGGGGCCGCGTACGAGCAGTACTTC
many	13	TRBV12-3/TRBV12-4	TRBJ1-1	-	CASSPAKNTEAFF	TGTGCCAGCAGTCCGGCGAAGAACACTGAAGCTTTCTTT
many	15	TRBV20-1	TRBJ2-7	TRBD2	CSAREIAGAATGQYF	TGCAGTGCTAGAGAGATAGCGGGGGCCGCAACGGGGCAGTACTTC
many	11	TRBV6-1	TRBJ1-1	-	CASIINTEAFF	TGTGCCAGCATTATAAACACTGAAGCTTTCTTT
few	16	TRBV30	TRBJ1-6	-	CAWSVGYGDYNSPLHF	TGTGCCTGGAGTGTGGGGTACGGAGACTATAATTCACCCCTCCACTTT
-	18	TRBV9	TRBJ2-2	-	CASSYGKISGRNTGELFF	TGTGCCAGCAGCTATGGAAAAATTTCAGGAAGGAACACCGGGGAGCTGTTTTTT
many	15	TRBV27	TRBJ2-3	TRBD2	CASSAIAGDTDTQYF	TGTGCCAGCAGCGCAATAGCGGGAGACACAGATACGCAGTATTTT
many	15	TRBV5-1	TRBJ2-1	-	CASSLEGGRVYEQFF	TGCGCCAGCAGCTTGGAGGGGGGCAGGGTCTATGAGCAGTTCTTC
once	15	TRBV19	TRBJ2-5	-	CASSPRGRAQETQYF	TGTGCCAGTAGTCCGAGAGGGCGGGCCCAAGAGACCCAGTACTTC
many	13	TRBV10-3	TRBJ1-2	-	CAIRGEPERGYTF	TGTGCCATCAGGGGAGAACCGGAACGGGGCTACACCTTC
many	15	TRBV12-3/TRBV12-4	TRBJ2-7	TRBD1	CASSLPGQGAYEQYF	TGTGCCAGCAGTTTGCCGGGGCAGGGGGCCTACGAGCAGTACTTC
-	16	TRBV6-6	TRBJ2-3	-	CASSYTQGQPPDTQYF	TGTGCCAGCAGTTACACGCAAGGTCAGCCTCCAGATACGCAGTATTTT
-	15	TRBV7-3	TRBJ2-1	-	CASSLSGLNYNEQFF	TGTGCCAGCAGCTTATCTGGACTAAACTACAATGAGCAGTTCTTC
many	12	TRBV20-1	TRBJ2-1	-	CSASGGRDEQFF	TGCAGTGCTAGTGGCGGACGGGATGAGCAGTTCTTC
few	17	TRBV10-3	TRBJ1-3	TRBD1	CAISESGTGGDGNTIYF	TGTGCCATCAGTGAGTCCGGGACAGGGGGTGATGGAAACACCATATATTTT
many	18	TRBV19	TRBJ1-5	-	CASSIGGWGLLGNQPQHF	TGTGCCAGTAGTATAGGTGGTTGGGGGCTCCTTGGCAATCAGCCCCAGCATTTT
many	17	TRBV7-2	TRBJ2-3	TRBD2	CASSLGSGLALTDTQYF	TGTGCCAGCAGCTTAGGTAGCGGACTAGCCCTCACAGATACGCAGTATTTT
many	16	TRBV5-5	TRBJ2-1	-	CASSSPRGPTYNEQFF	TGTGCCAGCAGCTCCCCCCGGGGGCCAACCTACAATGAGCAGTTCTTC
many	16	TRBV2	TRBJ1-1	TRBD1	CASTPGQGSYGTEAFF	TGTGCCAGCACACCGGGACAGGGGTCGTACGGCACTGAAGCTTTCTTT
-	14	TRBV9	TRBJ1-1	-	CTSSLGVANTEAFF	TGTACCAGCAGCCTCGGGGTAGCGAACACTGAAGCTTTCTTT
many	21	TRBV7-9	TRBJ2-1	TRBD2	CASTGQRTGTSGGKPYNEQFF	TGTGCCAGCACCGGACAGAGGACCGGGACTAGCGGGGGGAAGCCCTACAATGAGCAGTTCTTC